The 17 T cell receptor beta chains reported below all come from one sample, sequenced in a study of T cells of healthy individuals (dated by TCRdb to 2016 to 2019). Receptors were amplified or captured by 5' RACE. Sequenced using an Illumina MiSeq. TCRdb reran the public reads through fastp at Q25 and MiXCR, keeping productive beta chains. Every distinct CDR3 protein forms one entry, paired with its most common genes and DNA. A total of approximately 100,000 distinct CDR3 sequences appear in this sample, 17% of them only once. The ten largest account for over 5% of the sample. The receptors shown here come from a human donor in good health.

This clonotype was picked up many times. This chain uses TRBV10-3 with TRBJ2-1; 7 bases are shared with TRBD1. The length of the CDR3 is 14 residues. Per germline, CDR1 ENHRY and CDR2 SYGVKD. V trimming: 8 bases; J trimming: 9 bases; junction bases outside the gene matches: 13. CDR3 region: CAIRPGQVDGEQFF. CDR3 DNA sequence: TGTGCCATCCGACCCGGACAGGTCGACGGTGAGCAGTTCTTC.

This sequence joins TRBV28 and TRBJ2-3; tentatively, D is TRBD2 (6 bases). CDR3 length equals 14 residues. V was clipped by 7 bases and J by 8 bases, with 19 bases between them. The germline V gene has CDR1 MDHEN and CDR2 SYDVKM. CDR3 loop: CASTRAGPGVTQYF. The CDR3 DNA reads TGTGCCAGCACTAGGGCAGGGCCGGGGGTTACGCAGTATTTT.

This clonotype has only a few counts. The chain recombines TRBV18 with TRBJ2-5; TRBD2 is a possible D gene (6 bases). This CDR3 comprises 14 residues. Per the germline V gene, CDR1 is KGHSH and CDR2 is LQKENI. The V and J ends lost 2 bases and 3 bases respectively, with 10 bases between them. The CDR3 bases are TGTGCCAGCTCACCATTTGGCGGGAAAGAGACCCAGTACTTC. Translated: CASSPFGGKETQYF.

This clonotype was seen only once. The V call is TRBV5-6, the J call TRBJ2-2, with a tentative D call TRBD2 (5 bases). The CDR3 is 15 amino acids. Per the germline V gene, CDR1 is SGHDT and CDR2 is YYEEEE. Trimming left V 2 bases short and J 1 base short, with 9 bases between. The CDR3 reads CASSFGLLNTGELFF. CDR3 in DNA: TGTGCCAGCAGCTTCGGACTCTTGAACACCGGGGAGCTGTTTTTT.

The CDR3 is CASSSNRGNQPQHF. The CDR3 coding sequence is TGTGCCAGCAGTTCAAATAGGGGCAATCAGCCCCAGCATTTT. J is TRBJ1-5 and V is TRBV2; D unresolved. CDR3 size: 14 residues. Trimming left V 5 bases short and J 2 bases short, with 10 bases between. Germline CDR1 SNHLY, CDR2 FYNNEI.

This rearrangement joins TRBV5-6 to TRBJ2-5; 8 bases match TRBD2. From germline, CDR1 is SGHDT and CDR2 YYEEEE. This CDR3 has 14 amino acids. V lost 9 bases to trimming and J lost 2 bases; unmatched junction nucleotides: 9. CDR3: CATLGRGDQETQYF. CDR3 coding DNA: TGTGCCACCCTGGGGCGGGGGGATCAAGAGACCCAGTACTTC.

This clonotype was found a few times. The CDR3 region is CASSEMAGWANEQFF. DNA of the CDR3: TGTGCCAGCAGTGAGATGGCAGGGTGGGCCAATGAGCAGTTCTTC. The chain joins TRBV2 to TRBJ2-1; D is possibly TRBD1 (5 bases). Per the germline V gene, CDR1 is SNHLY and CDR2 is FYNNEI. The CDR3 spans 15 residues. Trimming cost V 3 bases and J 6 bases, with 15 bases left between them.

This clonotype has just a few counts. This sequence joins TRBV29-1 and TRBJ2-3; TRBD2 matches at 8 bases. V shed 4 bases, J shed 4 bases, and the junction held 1 base outside the gene matches. The CDR3 runs to 12 residues. Germline V gene lookup returns CDR1 SQVTM and CDR2 ANQGSEA. CDR3 nucleotides: TGCAGCGTTGCCGGGAGGGCAGATACGCAGTATTTT. Its translation is CSVAGRADTQYF.

The V call is TRBV11-2, the J call TRBJ1-1; D not resolved. From germline, CDR1 is SGHAT and CDR2 FQNNGV. The CDR3 has 16 residues. The V and J ends lost 1 base and 1 base respectively, with 13 bases between them. The CDR3 here is CASSLAGRWANTEAFF. The CDR3 DNA reads TGTGCCAGCAGCTTAGCAGGTCGGTGGGCGAACACTGAAGCTTTCTTT.

In this sample, this clonotype turned up a few times. The genes are TRBV4-2 and TRBJ2-7; perhaps TRBD1 as D (6 bases). The V end lost 3 bases, the J end lost 5 bases, and 11 bases lay between the germline ends. The CDR3 runs to 13 residues. Germline assignment: CDR1 LGHNA and CDR2 YNFKEQ. CDR3 DNA sequence: TGTGCCAGCAGCCAGATCAGGGGTCACGAGCAGTACTTC. Amino acid sequence: CASSQIRGHEQYF.

V and J are TRBV30 and TRBJ1-6, with TRBD1 as a possible D gene (5 bases). CDR1 and CDR2 from the germline V gene are GTSNPN and SVGIG (reference sequence). CDR3 length equals 14 residues. Trimming shortened V by 2 bases and J by 10 bases, and 15 bases separated the two germline ends. CDR3 DNA: TGTGCCTGGAGTCTCGGGACCCCGACCTCACCCCTCCACTTT. The encoded protein is CAWSLGTPTSPLHF.

This clonotype was found many times. The chain recombines TRBV7-9 with TRBJ2-5; 7 bases match TRBD1. Germline V lookup: CDR1 SEHNR, CDR2 FQNEAQ (reference sequence). CDR3 length: 14 residues. The junction had 3 bases not matched to a gene; V was cut back by 1 base and J by 4 bases. The CDR3 spells CASSLVRTGETQYF. CDR3 in DNA: TGTGCCAGCAGCTTAGTCCGGACAGGAGAGACCCAGTACTTC.

The chain combines TRBV14 with TRBJ2-3, with 10 bases aligning to TRBD2. Germline CDR1 is SGHDN and CDR2 is FVKESK. This CDR3 region has 18 residues. V shed 9 bases, J shed 0 bases, and the junction held 15 bases outside the gene matches. DNA of the CDR3: TGTGCCAGAAGCGGGAGAGTAGCGGGAGGCTCTAGCACAGATACGCAGTATTTT. This sequence encodes CARSGRVAGGSSTDTQYF.

This clonotype was seen many times. The gene calls are TRBV2 and TRBJ1-1, with D perhaps matching TRBD1 (6 bases). The CDR3 sequence is 13 residues long. V was clipped by 3 bases and J by 1 base, with 6 bases between them. Germline CDR1 reads SNHLY; CDR2 reads FYNNEI. The CDR3 sequence is CASSDRGNTEAFF. DNA for the CDR3: TGTGCCAGCAGTGACAGGGGGAACACTGAAGCTTTCTTT.

This clonotype was seen only a few times. The V call is TRBV20-1, the J call TRBJ1-5; no reliable D call. Trimming stripped 3 bases from V and 4 bases from J, with 10 bases between. In germline, CDR1 is DFQATT, CDR2 SNEGSKA (reference sequence). CDR3 length equals 13 residues. CDR3 sequence: CSASGLINQPQHF. CDR3 nucleotides: TGCAGTGCTAGTGGACTTATTAATCAGCCCCAGCATTTT.

This clonotype was detected only a few times. The chain has TRBV5-1 and TRBJ2-3, with 8 bases that match TRBD1. CDR3 length: 15 residues. V trimming: 5 bases; J trimming: 2 bases; junction bases outside the gene matches: 7. In germline, CDR1 is SGHRS, CDR2 YFSETQ. CDR3 sequence (DNA): TGCGCCAGCAGGGATTCGGGACAGGCCACAGATACGCAGTATTTT. Translation: CASRDSGQATDTQYF.

This clonotype was detected only a few times. The V gene is TRBV11-2, the J gene TRBJ2-3; weak D call: TRBD2 (6 bases). V lost 11 bases to trimming and J lost 2 bases, with 14 bases between them. CDR1 and CDR2 (germline): SGHAT, FQNNGV. CDR3 size: 13 residues. CDR3 loop: CASRELATDTQYF. In DNA form, the CDR3 reads TGTGCCTCCCGGGAACTAGCCACAGATACGCAGTATTTT.